The rows below give T cell receptor beta chains drawn from one sample of a study of T-cell reconstitution after alpha-beta-depleted transplantation in children. TCRdb reanalysed the PCR reads using MiXCR and keeps one entry per CDR3 protein. The table records roughly 200,000 distinct CDR3 sequences, roughly 15% of them present only once. Source: PBMCs from the stem cell graft donor, taken from the stem cell graft. The receptors come from a human donor who donated a stem cell graft to a child with acute lymphoblastic leukemia. Each CDR3 is given with its conserved first and last residue. A D gene is named only where the DNA matches it firmly. Size is omitted from some rows. Given values are once, few, many or a class for expanded clones.

d_call	j_call	clone_size	v_call	cdr3_nt	cdr3_aa
NA	TRBJ2-5	many	TRBV5-1	TGCGCCAGCAGGAGCAGGGGTCAATCTCAAGAGACCCAGTACTTC	CASRSRGQSQETQYF
NA	TRBJ2-6	few	TRBV7-2	TGTGCCAGCAGCACGTCGGGGACTGGGGCCAACGTCCTGACTTTC	CASSTSGTGANVLTF
TRBD2	TRBJ2-7	many	TRBV5-1	TGCGCCAGCAGCTTGGAGGCCTCAGCGGGGACCTACGAGCAGTACTTC	CASSLEASAGTYEQYF
NA	TRBJ2-2	NA	TRBV3-1	TGTGCCAGCAGTCAAGGGCCGGATATCGGGGAGCTGTTTTTT	CASSQGPDIGELFF
NA	TRBJ2-2	many	TRBV5-1	TGCGCCAGCAGCTTTGAACAGGGAGCCGGGGAGCTGTTTTTT	CASSFEQGAGELFF
TRBD2	TRBJ2-7	many	TRBV10-1	TGCGCCAGCAGTGAGTACGGCGGGGAGGGTAGCGAGCAGTACTTC	CASSEYGGEGSEQYF
NA	TRBJ1-1	NA	TRBV12-3/TRBV12-4	TGTGCCAGCAGTAAATTTCGGGGGAGGGAAGCTTTCTTT	CASSKFRGREAFF
NA	TRBJ2-6	few	TRBV7-9	TGTGCCAGCAGCTCCCCAGGGGCCGGGGCCAACGTCCTGACTTTC	CASSSPGAGANVLTF
NA	TRBJ1-6	many	TRBV6-1	TGTGCCGGCCGACAAGAAATCAATTCACCCCTCCACTTT	CAGRQEINSPLHF
TRBD1	TRBJ1-1	few	TRBV19	TGTGCCAGTACCCCCGGACAGGGGACGAACACTGAAGCTTTCTTT	CASTPGQGTNTEAFF
NA	TRBJ1-1	many	TRBV6-5	TGTGCCAGCACCCGAGGGCAGAACACTGAAGCTTTCTTT	CASTRGQNTEAFF
TRBD2	TRBJ2-1	NA	TRBV20-1	TGCAGTGCTAGAGGCCACAAAAACGGCGGGAGAAATGATGAGCAGTTCTTC	CSARGHKNGGRNDEQFF
TRBD1	TRBJ2-1	NA	TRBV7-2	TGTGCCAGCAGCTCCGACAGGGCCACCTACAATGAGCAGTTCTTC	CASSSDRATYNEQFF
NA	TRBJ2-1	NA	TRBV29-1	TGCAGCGTTGGTTTCGGGGCCCAGGGGGGTGAGCAGTTCTTC	CSVGFGAQGGEQFF
NA	TRBJ1-1	many	TRBV5-6	TGTGCCAGCAGCTTGCGGCGGGGCACTGAAGCTTTCTTT	CASSLRRGTEAFF
TRBD1	TRBJ2-5	many	TRBV29-1	TGCAGCGTCGTCGGGACAGTTGAGACCCAGTACTTC	CSVVGTVETQYF
NA	TRBJ2-2	many	TRBV11-3	TGTGCCAGCAGCTCCGCCAGGAGCACCGGGGAGCTGTTTTTT	CASSSARSTGELFF
NA	TRBJ2-3	NA	TRBV5-1	TGCGCCAGCAGTTGGGACAACACAGATACGCAGTATTTT	CASSWDNTDTQYF
NA	TRBJ2-3	many	TRBV10-3	TGTGCCATCAGTGATAGCAGCACAGATACGCAGTATTTT	CAISDSSTDTQYF
NA	TRBJ2-7	many	TRBV12-3/TRBV12-4	TGTGCCAGCAGTTTGCTAGACGAGCAGTACTTC	CASSLLDEQYF
NA	TRBJ2-1	many	TRBV11-3	TGTGCCAGCAGCTTAGACGGTAACAATGAGCAGTTCTTC	CASSLDGNNEQFF
TRBD2	TRBJ2-5	NA	TRBV5-1	TGCGCCAGCAGCTTGTCTGAGACTAGCGGAGAAGAGACCCAGTACTTC	CASSLSETSGEETQYF
NA	TRBJ2-3	NA	TRBV11-3	TGTGCCAGCAGCTTAGGTTCGGGGCTACAGCAGTATTTT	CASSLGSGLQQYF
NA	TRBJ2-3	few	TRBV5-1	TGCGCCAGCAGCTTGGGAGGGGGGCGGCCAGATACGCAGTATTTT	CASSLGGGRPDTQYF
TRBD1	TRBJ2-5	few	TRBV29-1	TGCAGCGTTGCCAGGGACAGGGATCTGAGGGAGACCCAGTACTTC	CSVARDRDLRETQYF
NA	TRBJ2-2	many	TRBV3-1	TGTGCCAGCAGCCGAGAAGTGGGCTCCGGGGAGCTGTTTTTT	CASSREVGSGELFF
NA	TRBJ1-2	many	TRBV7-9	TGTGCCAGCAGTTTATCTAGTGGCTACACCTTC	CASSLSSGYTF
NA	TRBJ2-7	NA	TRBV28	TGTGCCAGCAGATCGAATAATTTGGAGCAGTACTTC	CASRSNNLEQYF
NA	TRBJ2-3	many	TRBV20-1	TGCAGTGCTAGATCCACCATCAGGGCAGATACGCAGTATTTT	CSARSTIRADTQYF
NA	TRBJ2-7	many	TRBV7-2	TGTGCCAGCAGCGTAGGAAGTAGCGGAGGTCAACTTGAGCAGTACTTC	CASSVGSSGGQLEQYF
TRBD1	TRBJ1-2	many	TRBV5-1	TGCGCCAGCAGCAGGACAGGGGGCAATAATGGCTACACCTTC	CASSRTGGNNGYTF
NA	TRBJ2-5	many	TRBV5-1	TGCGCCAGCAGCGCCGCCCTCACTGTGGAGACCCAGTACTTC	CASSAALTVETQYF
NA	TRBJ2-1	few	TRBV12-3/TRBV12-4	TGTGCCAGCAGTTTCCTAGGTCTGGTCGAGCAGTTCTTC	CASSFLGLVEQFF
NA	TRBJ1-1	NA	TRBV30	TGTGCCTGTAACGACGGGAACACTGAAGCTTTCTTT	CACNDGNTEAFF
NA	TRBJ2-7	NA	TRBV30	TGTGCCTGGGGACTCGGATCCTACGAGCAGTACTTC	CAWGLGSYEQYF
NA	TRBJ1-2	many	TRBV25-1	TGTGCCAGCAGTGAATCGGACTATAACTATGGCTACACCTTC	CASSESDYNYGYTF
TRBD2	TRBJ2-7	NA	TRBV20-1	TGCAGTGCTAGACTAGCGGGTATCTACGAGCAGTACTTC	CSARLAGIYEQYF
TRBD1	TRBJ2-7	many	TRBV12-3/TRBV12-4	TGTGCCAGCAGTTCCCTGGGACAGAGCTCCTACGAGCAGTACTTC	CASSSLGQSSYEQYF
TRBD2	TRBJ2-3	few	TRBV20-1	TGCAGTGCTAGATCCGGGACTAGGCCAGATACGCAGTATTTT	CSARSGTRPDTQYF